The clone carrying this TCR beta chain has just one count. Its target is not known. This record comes from a study of cytomegalovirus exposure and HLA in healthy donors. General study findings and limits: Later work associated 16,951 TCR beta sequences with HLA alleles at 0.05 false discovery rate. Reports indicated that the classifier achieved high specificity and sensitivity in diagnosing cytomegalovirus status. A previous analysis found most TCR beta V segments productive roughly 90% or roughly 30% of the time. The listing of 150 to 200 TCR beta chains classed them as cytomegalovirus-associated.

Researchers ran the PCR with 60 Vbeta and 13 Jbeta primers. Data came from immunoSEQ multiplex PCR; TCRdb stores just in-frame clones and leaves some out. In the table there are around 150,000 clones, around four fifths of which are singletons. This CDR3 is 15 amino acids long. The junction had 4 bases not matched to a gene; V was cut back by 0 bases and J by 5 bases. Germline CDR1 and CDR2: MRHNA and SNTAGT. Sequenced material: PBMCs. The sequence derives from a woman between 50 and 59 years old in good health and CMV-seronegative. The rearrangement links TRBV6-4 to TRBJ2-1; 7 bases align to TRBD1. The chain's CDR3 is CASSDSIRGHNEQFF. In DNA, the CDR3 is TGTGCCAGCAGTGACTCGATTAGGGGGCACAATGAGCAGTTCTTC.